The 30 T cell receptor beta chains below come from one sample, sequenced in a study of regulatory T cells in long-lasting Graves disease. As for time point: newly diagnosed GD, antithyroid drugs for less than 3 months. RNA extracted from PBMCs served as the sequencing template. Researchers made TCR beta libraries by using iRepertoire HTBI primers and running Arm-PCR on CDR3 regions. One entry per CDR3 protein results from TCRdb running MiXCR on the multiplex PCR reads. Of 200,000 to 250,000 distinct CDR3 sequences in the sample, 20% were seen once. This specimen was peripheral blood mononuclear cells (PBMCs), taken at new diagnosis, from a patient treated with antithyroid drugs. Every receptor here comes from a female donor with Graves disease.

In this sample, this clonotype turned up many times. The V call is TRBV7-3, the J call TRBJ2-1, with D maybe TRBD2 (5 bases). In germline, CDR1 is SGHTA, CDR2 FQGTGA. The V gene lost 4 bases and the J gene lost 7 bases, with 17 bases spanning the gap. The CDR3 runs to 15 residues. The CDR3 nucleotides read TGTGCCAGCAGCTATGCCGCGGGCGCCAGAAATGAGCAGTTCTTC. It specifies CASSYAAGARNEQFF.

This clonotype occurred a few times. A much larger clonotype is one base distant, so this may be a read error. The chain uses TRBV3-1 and TRBJ2-3; D may be TRBD2 (6 bases). The assigned J gene may be wrong: the sequence end matches TRBJ2-5 better. Per the germline V gene, CDR1 is LGHDT and CDR2 is YNNKEL (reference sequence). The CDR3 sequence is 14 residues long. CDR3 region: CASSSDGGFETQYF. The CDR3, as DNA: TGTGCCAGCAGTTCGGACGGGGGTTTTGAGACCCAGTACTTC.

This clonotype has a count of ten or more. The chain links TRBV30 to TRBJ1-4; no firm D call. The CDR3 consists of 13 residues. Looked up from germline, CDR1 is GTSNPN and CDR2 is SVGIG (reference sequence). Deletions cut 4 bases from V and 9 bases from J, with 15 bases between. The CDR3 region has the DNA TGTGCCTGGACCCTTGGATTGCGCCAAAAACTGTTTTTT. It encodes CAWTLGLRQKLFF.

This clonotype was seen repeatedly, ten times or more. The V and J genes are TRBV11-1 and TRBJ2-5; 11 bases are shared with TRBD2. V was pared by 0 bases and J by 4 bases, with 7 bases of the junction left unmatched. This CDR3 has 17 amino acids. Per the germline V gene, CDR1 is SGHAT and CDR2 is FQDESV (reference sequence). The CDR3 sequence is CASSLAIGTSGGETQYF. CDR3 nucleotide sequence: TGTGCCAGCAGCTTAGCGATCGGAACTAGCGGGGGAGAGACCCAGTACTTC.

This clonotype was detected many times. CDR3 protein: CASSWRTNTEAFF. Here the CDR3 DNA reads TGTGCCAGCAGCTGGCGCACGAACACTGAAGCTTTCTTT. This chain joins TRBV7-2 and TRBJ1-1; no clear D. Trimming left V 4 bases short and J 1 base short, with 7 bases between. The length of the CDR3 is 13 residues. Germline CDR1 reads SGHTA; CDR2 reads FQGNSA.

This clonotype was counted ten times or more. The V gene is TRBV24-1, the J gene TRBJ2-1; 7 nucleotides align to TRBD2. The V gene's germline CDR1 is KGHDR and CDR2 SFDVKD. The CDR3 sequence is 16 residues long. V lost 3 bases, J lost 10 bases, and 14 bases stayed unmatched. The DNA for the CDR3 is TGTGCCACCAGTGATCTGCGTGGCGGGAGCCACCTAGAGCAGTTCTTC. Translated: CATSDLRGGSHLEQFF.

This clonotype was observed a handful of times. V usage is TRBV5-1 and J usage is TRBJ1-1, with 9 positions matching TRBD1. The CDR3 consists of 15 residues. J lost 5 bases, V lost 4 bases, and 9 bases had no gene match. Germline values: CDR1 SGHRS, CDR2 YFSETQ. CDR3 region: CASSPRSGTGTEAFF. CDR3 DNA: TGCGCCAGCAGCCCACGATCCGGGACAGGGACTGAAGCTTTCTTT.

This clonotype appeared a few times. Since a much larger clone is just one base distant, this may be a read error. CDR3 DNA: TGTGCCAGCAGTTTCCAGGGCAGGCTAAATGGAAAACTGTTTTTT. Its protein is CASSFQGRLNGKLFF. V gene TRBV12-3 or TRBV12-4 combines with J gene TRBJ1-4, with a possible D match to TRBD1 (5 bases). This CDR3 contains 15 residues.

This clonotype was seen repeatedly, ten times or more. The genes are TRBV29-1 and TRBJ1-2; no clear D gene. CDR1 is SQVTM and CDR2 is ANQGSEA in the germline V gene. The ends were cut back, 3 bases at V and 5 bases at J, with 10 bases in the middle. The CDR3 contains 12 residues. DNA of the CDR3: TGCAGCGTTGATCCAGAGAGTTATGGCTACACCTTC. It translates to CSVDPESYGYTF.

This clonotype was detected ten times or more. V usage is TRBV10-2 and J usage is TRBJ2-1; TRBD1 might be the D (6 bases). CDR1 and CDR2 (germline): WSHSY, SAAADI. The ends were cut back, 0 bases at V and 4 bases at J, with 16 bases in the middle. This CDR3 has 17 amino acids. The CDR3 DNA follows: TGCGCCAGCAGTGAGTCTGTCGGGCAGGGGTGGTACAATGAGCAGTTCTTC. Amino acids: CASSESVGQGWYNEQFF.

This clonotype has ten or more counts. The rearrangement links TRBV7-2 to TRBJ2-7, with TRBD1 matching over 10 bases. Germline V gene lookup returns CDR1 SGHTA and CDR2 FQGNSA. There are 15 residues in the CDR3. V dropped 3 bases and J dropped 2; count of bases not matched to a gene: 4. The CDR3 sequence: CASSFRGQGPYEQYF. CDR3 nucleotide sequence: TGTGCCAGCAGCTTCAGGGGACAGGGGCCCTACGAGCAGTACTTC.

This clonotype was recorded many times. The genes are TRBV6-5 and TRBJ1-2; D uncertain. The CDR3 length is 14 residues. V was cut by 2 bases and J by 4 bases, with 11 bases left in between. Per the germline V gene, CDR1 is MNHEY and CDR2 is SVGAGI. For the CDR3, the DNA is TGTGCCAGCAGTTACCGGCAGGACCTCTATGGCTACACCTTC. Translated, it gives CASSYRQDLYGYTF.

This clonotype was observed many times. The chain uses TRBV7-9 and TRBJ2-7, with D possibly being TRBD1 (5 bases). The CDR3 runs to 13 residues. In germline, CDR1 is SEHNR, CDR2 FQNEAQ (reference sequence). V was trimmed by 5 bases and J by 6 bases, leaving 14 bases between them. CDR3 coding DNA: TGTGCCAGCAGCGCAGACGGAAGGGGCGAGCAGTACTTC. It translates to CASSADGRGEQYF.

This clonotype was seen many times. The J gene is TRBJ2-1, the V gene TRBV24-1, with D unclear. From germline, CDR1 is KGHDR and CDR2 SFDVKD. V lost 4 bases, J lost 0 bases, and 9 bases lay in between. CDR3 length: 15 amino acids. The CDR3 loop is CATSDHYNSYNEQFF. The CDR3, as DNA: TGTGCCACCAGTGACCACTACAACTCCTACAATGAGCAGTTCTTC.

This clonotype was recorded a few times. The V and J genes are TRBV19 and TRBJ2-7; D unresolved. V lost 10 bases, J lost 0 bases, and 16 bases lay in between. Germline V gene data show CDR1 as LNHDA and CDR2 as SQIVND (reference sequence). The length of the CDR3 is 14 residues. The CDR3 nucleotides are TGTGCCACCTCGCCGGCGATTGGCTCCTACGAGCAGTACTTC. It codes for CATSPAIGSYEQYF.

This clonotype showed up many times. The chain joins TRBV12-3 or TRBV12-4 to TRBJ2-1; 7 bases align to TRBD1. V trimming: 4 bases; J trimming: 6 bases; junction bases outside the gene matches: 6. The CDR3 is 14 residues long. The CDR3 region is CASSYDRAINEQFF. The CDR3 DNA sequence: TGTGCCAGCAGTTATGACAGGGCTATCAATGAGCAGTTCTTC.

This clonotype was observed many times. The chain links TRBV11-2 to TRBJ2-7, with 7 bases lining up with TRBD1. The CDR3 contains 17 residues. The trim removed 5 bases at V and 2 bases at J, leaving 15 bases unmatched. Germline V gene data show CDR1 as SGHAT and CDR2 as FQNNGV. The CDR3 region has the DNA TGTGCCAGCAGCGACTCTTCCCGAGGGGGCCGACCCTACGAGCAGTACTTC. It codes for CASSDSSRGGRPYEQYF. Looking up the rest from reference TRBV11-2 and TRBJ2-7 gives the full variable domain: EAGVAQSPRYKIIEKRQSVAFWCNPISGHATLYWYQQILGQGPKLLIQFQNNGVVDDSQLPKDRFSAERLKGVDSTLKIQPAKLEDSAVYLCASSDSSRGGRPYEQYFGPGTRLTVT.

This clonotype was seen repeatedly, ten times or more. The V and J genes are TRBV3-1 and TRBJ1-2; D perhaps matches TRBD1 (5 bases). This CDR3 contains 15 residues. V gave up 5 bases and J gave up 7 bases, with 20 bases separating them. Germline CDR1 is LGHDT and CDR2 is YNNKEL (reference sequence). DNA of the CDR3: TGTGCCAGCAGCGACCAGGGAGTTGGGACTGGTGGCTACACCTTC. As protein: CASSDQGVGTGGYTF. The variable domain in full, with the rest retrieved from reference TRBV3-1 and TRBJ1-2, is DTAVSQTPKYLVTQMGNDKSIKCEQNLGHDTMYWYKQDSKKFLKIMFSYNNKELIINETVPNRFSPKSPDKAHLNLHINSLELGDSAVYFCASSDQGVGTGGYTFGSGTRLTVV.

This clonotype was seen more than once but under ten times. The chain employs TRBV7-9 and TRBJ2-7; 8 bases map to TRBD1. Germline loops: CDR1 SEHNR, CDR2 FQNEAQ (reference sequence). The V and J ends lost 3 bases and 6 bases, in that order; junction bases with no gene match: 7. The CDR3 totals 14 residues. In DNA form, the CDR3 reads TGTGCCAGCAGCTTCGGACAGGGTTCGGGCGAGCAGTACTTC. Translated: CASSFGQGSGEQYF.

This clonotype was recorded many times. J is TRBJ2-7 and V is TRBV2, with TRBD1 matching over 7 bases. Trimming took 7 bases from V and 2 from J; bases not matched to a gene: 2. The V gene's germline CDR1 is SNHLY and CDR2 FYNNEI. This CDR3 is 12 amino acids long. CDR3 sequence reads: CASTDRAYEQYF. CDR3 DNA: TGTGCCAGCACAGACAGGGCCTACGAGCAGTACTTC.

The genes are TRBV11-1 and TRBJ1-1; D unclear. The length of the CDR3 is 12 residues. Germline V gene lookup returns CDR1 SGHAT and CDR2 FQDESV (reference sequence). V lost 8 bases and J 10 bases, leaving 17 bases between the germline ends. The CDR3 sequence is CASRQELDGAFF. In nucleotides, the CDR3 is TGTGCCAGCCGGCAGGAATTAGACGGAGCTTTCTTT.

The chain uses TRBV4-3 and TRBJ2-7; D is undetermined. Trimming removed 1 base at V and 0 bases at J, with 13 bases between. Germline lookup yields CDR1 LGHNA and CDR2 YSLEER. This CDR3 is built from 16 residues. CDR3 sequence: CASSQVHHPSSYEQYF. In DNA, the CDR3 is TGCGCCAGCAGCCAAGTTCACCACCCGAGCTCCTACGAGCAGTACTTC.

Points on this clonotype: The limits of the CDR3 on the DNA are not certain, so only TCRdb's listed CDR3 is given. V and J are TRBV12-3 or TRBV12-4 and TRBJ2-5; the table's D call, TRBD1, was not checked against the DNA. The CDR3 has 14 amino acids, counting both end residues. The CDR3 reads CASGGAFFGETQYF.

This clonotype came up many times. This chain connects TRBV7-9 to TRBJ2-3; D is unresolved. Germline V lookup: CDR1 SEHNR, CDR2 FQNEAQ (reference sequence). Trimming stripped 2 bases from V and 2 bases from J, with 8 bases between. The CDR3 has 14 residues. The CDR3 protein is CASSLIQLTDTQYF. The CDR3 DNA sequence: TGTGCCAGCAGCTTAATCCAGCTCACAGATACGCAGTATTTT.

V usage is TRBV4-1 and J usage is TRBJ1-1; D not certain. The CDR3 consists of 15 residues. Germline V CDR1 and CDR2: MGHRA, YSYEKL. V was trimmed by 6 bases and J by 5 bases, leaving 19 bases between them. CDR3 DNA sequence: TGCGCCAGCAGAAAAAACACCCAAGGAGGGACTGAAGCTTTCTTT. Amino acids: CASRKNTQGGTEAFF.

This clonotype has only a few counts. One junction end disagrees with the germline gene, perhaps due to a read error. V usage is TRBV12-3 or TRBV12-4 and J usage is TRBJ2-5; 7 bases agree with TRBD2. CDR3 size: 11 residues. The CDR3 region is CASGFPAGAYF. The CDR3, as DNA: TGTGCCAGCGGTTTCCCTGCGGGAGCGTACTTC.

Ten or more counts support this clonotype. This sequence joins TRBV6-1 and TRBJ2-7; 10 bases are shared with TRBD2. The V gene's germline CDR1 is MNHNS and CDR2 SASEGT. V lost 11 bases to trimming and J lost 7 bases; unmatched junction nucleotides: 14. The CDR3 extends over 14 amino acids. As DNA, the CDR3 is TGTGCCGTCGAAAGAGCTAGCGGGAGTCTAGAGCAGTACTTC. Translating it yields CAVERASGSLEQYF.

This clonotype was seen repeatedly, ten times or more. The chain uses TRBV18 and TRBJ2-1, with 9 bases matching TRBD2. This CDR3 comprises 16 residues. V shed 6 bases, J shed 8 bases, and the junction held 14 bases outside the gene matches. CDR1 and CDR2 from the germline V gene are KGHSH and LQKENI. The CDR3 sequence is CASSRLSGSRGDEQFF. CDR3 sequence (DNA): TGTGCCAGCTCTCGCCTTAGCGGGAGTAGGGGGGATGAGCAGTTCTTC. Full variable domain (remainder filled in from reference TRBV18 and TRBJ2-1): NAGVMQNPRHLVRRRGQEARLRCSPMKGHSHVYWYRQLPEEGLKFMVYLQKENIIDESGMPKERFSAEFPKEGPSILRIQQVVRGDSAAYFCASSRLSGSRGDEQFFGPGTRLTVL.

As for this clonotype: A much bigger clone sits one base away, suggesting this may be a read error. The chain couples TRBV7-2 to TRBJ2-4, with D perhaps assigned TRBD1 or TRBD2 (5 bases each). This CDR3 has 16 amino acids. The germline V gene encodes CDR1 SGHTA and CDR2 FQGNSA. The CDR3 DNA reads as TGTGCCAGCAGCTTATGGGACCACCTAGCCAAAAACATTCGGTACTTC. Its translation: CASSLWDHLAKNIRYF.

V gene TRBV6-1 combines with J gene TRBJ2-2; TRBD1 matches at 7 bases. Germline CDR1 reads MNHNS; CDR2 reads SASEGT. J lost 8 bases, V lost 6 bases, and 9 bases had no gene match. CDR3 size: 14 residues. The CDR3 nucleotides are TGTGCCAGCAGCCCGGACAGGATAGGGGGGGAGCTGTTTTTT. This encodes CASSPDRIGGELFF.